This record covers a single T cell receptor beta chain. No antigen is known for it. From germline, CDR1 is LGHDT and CDR2 YNNKEL (reference sequence). J gave up 8 bases and V 4 bases, and 7 bases lay outside the gene matches. This CDR3 spans 15 amino acids. The sample comes from a study of vaccination effects on CD4 cells after COVID-19. Whole-study findings and limits: Late post-vaccination, clones induced by infection and those induced by vaccine underwent marked clonal contraction.

Under the ViraFEST assay, PBMC were stimulated with viral peptide pools so that antigen-specific CD4+ T cells expanded. Sequencing was performed afterwards. Once cultured for 10 days, the cells underwent separation to obtain CD4+ T cells. Libraries were prepared by immunoSEQ multiplex PCR; TCRdb keeps only in-frame clonotypes and omits some of them. Of about 61,000 clones in the sample, roughly 76% are singletons; the top ten hold roughly 2.7%. The V and J genes are TRBV3-1 (or the pseudogene TRBV3-2) and TRBJ1-6, with 8 bases aligning to TRBD1. The sequence derives from a human donor who received a COVID-19 vaccine. Material: CD4+ T cells from PBMCs cultured with HCoV-229E spike peptides, obtained before COVID-19 vaccination. The CDR3 DNA reads as TGTGCCAGCAGCCTAAGGCAGGGGGCCGATTCACCCCTCCACTTT. This gives the protein CASSLRQGADSPLHF.